These 18 T cell receptor beta chains came from one sample sequenced in a study of blood T cell repertoires in COVID-19. Libraries were prepared by immunoSEQ multiplex PCR; TCRdb keeps only in-frame clonotypes and omits some of them. The sample shows a few hundred thousand clones, approximately 88% of them seen only once. The sample was peripheral blood. The source of these receptors is a woman aged 50 to 65 with COVID-19, enrolled during active disease.

The chain carries TRBV6-6 and TRBJ1-2; D uncertain. The CDR3 totals 13 residues. The V and J ends lost 6 bases and 1 base respectively, with 9 bases between them. Germline V gene data show CDR1 as MNHNY and CDR2 as SVGAGI (reference sequence). This CDR3 is CASSPDINYGYTF. DNA for the CDR3: TGTGCCAGCAGCCCAGATATTAACTATGGCTACACCTTC.

J is TRBJ2-5 and V is TRBV3-1 (or the pseudogene TRBV3-2), with a tentative D call TRBD2 (5 bases). CDR1 and CDR2 (germline): LGHDT, YNNKEL (reference sequence). V was shortened by 4 bases and J by 0 bases, with 9 bases between the two germline ends. This CDR3 is 14 amino acids long. CDR3 protein: CASSPRGYQETQYF. CDR3 bases: TGTGCCAGCAGCCCCCGCGGGTACCAAGAGACCCAGTACTTC.

The V call is TRBV19, the J call TRBJ1-2; 9 bases map to TRBD1. The ends lost 5 bases at V and 3 bases at J; junction bases unmatched: 7. Germline V gene data show CDR1 as LNHDA and CDR2 as SQIVND (reference sequence). The CDR3 consists of 15 residues. In DNA form, the CDR3 reads TGTGCCAGTAGTCCAGGGACAGGGCCCGACTATGGCTACACCTTC. The encoded protein is CASSPGTGPDYGYTF. Together with reference TRBV19 and TRBJ1-2, the CDR3 gives the full variable domain: DGGITQSPKYLFRKEGQNVTLSCEQNLNHDAMYWYRQDPGQGLRLIYYSQIVNDFQKGDIAEGYSVSREKKESFPLTVTSAQKNPTAFYLCASSPGTGPDYGYTFGSGTRLTVV.

This chain joins TRBV3-1 (or the pseudogene TRBV3-2) and TRBJ2-3; D ambiguous. CDR3 size: 14 residues. Per germline, CDR1 LGHDT and CDR2 YNNKEL (reference sequence). Deletions cut 5 bases from V and 0 bases from J, with 9 bases between. For the CDR3, the DNA is TGTGCCAGCAGCGCCCGGAGTAGCACAGATACGCAGTATTTT. Amino acids: CASSARSSTDTQYF.

This chain joins TRBV4-1 and TRBJ1-2; TRBD1 might be the D (5 bases). The CDR3 contains 16 residues. Trimming pared 2 bases from V and 2 bases from J, leaving 15 bases between. CDR1 MGHRA and CDR2 YSYEKL come from the germline V gene. CDR3 amino acids: CASSQNPGGTNYGYTF. CDR3 in DNA: TGCGCCAGCAGCCAAAACCCCGGGGGTACCAACTATGGCTACACCTTC.

The chain is built from TRBV28 and TRBJ2-1; TRBD2 aligns across 8 bases. The CDR3 has 16 amino acids. In germline, CDR1 is MDHEN, CDR2 SYDVKM. V shed 7 bases and J 8 bases; nucleotides not matched to a gene: 16. DNA of the CDR3: TGTGCCAGCACCCTAATTCCCGGGGGGGGCCTCGATGAGCAGTTCTTC. Encoded protein: CASTLIPGGGLDEQFF.

The chain couples TRBV27 to TRBJ1-5; 7 positions agree with TRBD1. The CDR3 is 15 residues long. After removal of 2 bases from V and 6 bases from J, the junction contained 7 bases not matched to a gene. Germline V gene data show CDR1 as MNHEY and CDR2 as SMNVEV (reference sequence). CDR3 loop: CASSLGRGDIQPQHF. DNA for the CDR3: TGTGCCAGCAGTTTAGGCAGGGGGGATATTCAGCCCCAGCATTTT.

The CDR3 nucleotides are TGTGCCATCAGTGAGTCCACTCCCTCGGGCTACACCTTC. This encodes CAISESTPSGYTF. The V and J genes are TRBV10-3 and TRBJ1-2; D unclear. V lost 0 bases and J lost 8, with 10 bases in between. CDR3 length: 13 amino acids. Germline V gives CDR1 ENHRY, CDR2 SYGVKD.

The V gene is TRBV7-3, the J gene TRBJ2-2, with TRBD1 matching 7 bases. Trimming at V came to 1 base and at J to 4 bases, leaving 3 bases not matched to a gene. This CDR3 has 15 amino acids. Germline V gene sequence: CDR1 SGHTA, CDR2 FQGTGA. The CDR3 sequence: CASSLRGGGTGELFF. CDR3 coding DNA: TGTGCCAGCAGCTTAAGAGGGGGCGGCACCGGGGAGCTGTTTTTT.

As to this clone: This CDR3 is also generated by other DNA sequences in the sample. This chain connects TRBV29-1 to TRBJ2-2, with 8 bases fitting TRBD1. V dropped 7 bases and J dropped 3; count of bases not matched to a gene: 1. CDR3 size: 12 residues. Looked up from germline, CDR1 is SQVTM and CDR2 is ANQGSEA. The CDR3 loop is CSATGDTGELFF. CDR3 in DNA: TGCAGCGCGACAGGGGACACCGGGGAGCTGTTTTTT.

This rearrangement joins TRBV12-3 or TRBV12-4 to TRBJ1-5; weak D call: TRBD1 (5 bases). This CDR3 region has 13 residues. V was cut by 8 bases and J by 3 bases, with 11 bases left in between. CDR3 coding DNA: TGTGCCAGCGGGGGGGGGTTCAATCAGCCCCAGCATTTT. Amino acid sequence: CASGGGFNQPQHF.

This clone was counted between two and nine times. This chain joins TRBV7-9 and TRBJ2-1; possibly TRBD1 for D (6 bases). V was clipped by 1 base and J by 7 bases, with 14 bases between them. Germline assignment: CDR1 SEHNR and CDR2 FQNEAQ (reference sequence). There are 15 residues in the CDR3. CDR3 coding DNA: TGTGCCAGCAGCTTAGGCAGACAGGTGGGGAATGAGCAGTTCTTC. It codes for CASSLGRQVGNEQFF. The complete variable domain, with remaining parts taken from reference TRBV7-9 and TRBJ2-1, reads DTGVSQNPRHKITKRGQNVTFRCDPISEHNRLYWYRQTLGQGPEFLTYFQNEAQLEKSRLLSDRFSAERPKGSFSTLEIQRTEQGDSAMYLCASSLGRQVGNEQFFGPGTRLTVL.

The chain combines TRBV10-2 with TRBJ1-1; no definite D call. Germline V CDR1 and CDR2: WSHSY, SAAADI. Trimming cost V 8 bases and J 1 base, with 11 bases left between them. CDR3 size: 13 residues. This CDR3 is CASRRLPNTEAFF. CDR3 sequence (DNA): TGCGCCAGCCGTCGACTACCGAACACTGAAGCTTTCTTT.

This sequence joins TRBV9 and TRBJ2-2; a weak D match, TRBD2 (7 bases). The CDR3 has 12 amino acids. CDR1 and CDR2 (germline): SGDLS, YYNGEE. The V end was cut by 4 bases, the J end by 13 bases, with 14 bases between. CDR3 amino acids: CASSPRGAGLFF. The CDR3 nucleotides are TGTGCCAGCAGCCCCCGGGGGGCTGGGCTGTTTTTT.

The V and J genes are TRBV7-2 and TRBJ2-1, with 9 bases aligning to TRBD1. The length of the CDR3 is 16 residues. Trimming removed 2 bases from V and 7 bases from J; junction bases left unmatched: 9. The germline gives CDR1 SGHTA, CDR2 FQGNSA. As DNA, the CDR3 is TGTGCCAGCAGCTTACGCTCCGGGACAGGGAGAAATGAGCAGTTCTTC. Amino acid sequence: CASSLRSGTGRNEQFF.

The chain links TRBV14 to TRBJ2-1, with 11 positions matching TRBD2. This CDR3 region has 17 residues. Germline CDR1 SGHDN, CDR2 FVKESK. V shed 0 bases and J 7 bases; nucleotides not matched to a gene: 8. The CDR3 nucleotides are TGTGCCAGCAGCCAAGATCAGCTAGCGGGGGGTAGAAATGAGCAGTTCTTC. Translation: CASSQDQLAGGRNEQFF.

The rearrangement uses TRBV18 and TRBJ2-2; 8 bases agree with TRBD2. Looked up from germline, CDR1 is KGHSH and CDR2 is LQKENI. Trimming removed 8 bases from V and 3 bases from J; junction bases left unmatched: 5. The CDR3 is 14 residues long. CDR3 DNA sequence: TGTGCCAGCCACGGGAGGGAGGACACCGGGGAGCTGTTTTTT. Translation: CASHGREDTGELFF.

The chain uses TRBV29-1 and TRBJ1-2; D might be TRBD1 (5 bases). V was clipped by 1 base and J by 7 bases, with 7 bases between them. Germline V gene sequence: CDR1 SQVTM, CDR2 ANQGSEA. This CDR3 is 11 amino acids long. CDR3 protein: CSVEGGPGYTF. In DNA form, the CDR3 reads TGCAGCGTTGAAGGGGGCCCTGGCTACACCTTC.